Each of the 8 T cell receptor beta chains below was sequenced from the same sample in a study of T cell changes during pregnancy in multiple sclerosis. Using immunoSEQ multiplex PCR, the repertoire was profiled, and TCRdb retains in-frame clones only, with some absent. The sample holds fewer than 80,000 clones, 85% to 95% seen once. Sequences were derived from peripheral blood, sampled in the third trimester of pregnancy. These receptors all stem from a female donor in good health, enrolled as a control in a pregnancy study.

The chain links TRBV4-1 to TRBJ2-7; no clear D. Germline lookup yields CDR1 MGHRA and CDR2 YSYEKL. The CDR3 totals 15 residues. V lost 4 bases and J 2 bases, leaving 15 bases between the germline ends. CDR3 DNA: TGCGCCAGCAGCCCCCAGATGGCAGGAACCTACGAGCAGTACTTC. Translation: CASSPQMAGTYEQYF.

The chain recombines TRBV30 with TRBJ1-5; D gene unclear. The V end was cut by 2 bases, the J end by 7 bases, with 15 bases between. This CDR3 contains 14 residues. Germline V lookup: CDR1 GTSNPN, CDR2 SVGIG (reference sequence). The CDR3 sequence: CAWSTRGTWQPQHF. CDR3 in DNA: TGTGCCTGGAGTACCCGCGGAACTTGGCAGCCCCAGCATTTT.

The chain employs TRBV5-1 and TRBJ2-7; no reliable D call. Germline lookup yields CDR1 SGHRS and CDR2 YFSETQ. The CDR3 runs to 15 residues. V was shortened by 0 bases and J by 0 bases, with 10 bases between the two germline ends. The CDR3: CASSLVGGDSYEQYF. The CDR3 nucleotides read TGCGCCAGCAGCTTGGTCGGCGGAGACTCCTACGAGCAGTACTTC. The full variable domain, its missing parts supplied by reference TRBV5-1 and TRBJ2-7, is KAGVTQTPRYLIKTRGQQVTLSCSPISGHRSVSWYQQTPGQGLQFLFEYFSETQRNKGNFPGRFSGRQFSNSRSEMNVSTLELGDSALYLCASSLVGGDSYEQYFGPGTRLTVT.

V gene TRBV21-1 combines with J gene TRBJ2-5; whether TRBD1, the table's D call, matches the DNA was not checked. TRBV21-1 is tagged as a pseudogene. The CDR3 covers 16 residues. The CDR3 DNA is TGTGCCAGCAGCGAGGGGGGACAGGGAAGAGAAGAGACCCAGTACTTC. Translation gives CASSEGGQGREETQYF.

The rearrangement links TRBV21-1 to TRBJ1-2; the table's D call, TRBD1, was not checked against the DNA. TRBV21-1 is a known pseudogene. This CDR3 comprises 14 residues. The CDR3 nucleotides are TGTGCCGGGGACACCTGCTGCGTTAACTATGGCTACACCTTC. This encodes CAGDTCCVNYGYTF.

This clone was counted a single time. The chain carries TRBV27 and TRBJ2-3; tentatively, D is TRBD1 (5 bases). The V and J ends lost 6 bases and 6 bases respectively, with 13 bases between them. The CDR3 is made up of 13 amino acids. CDR1 and CDR2 (germline): MNHEY, SMNVEV (reference sequence). The CDR3 bases are TGTGCCAGCAGCCAGGGTAGTTTGGATACGCAGTATTTT. Protein sequence: CASSQGSLDTQYF.

This clone has only one observation. The V gene is TRBV5-4, the J gene TRBJ2-3, with 8 bases that match TRBD1. The CDR3 contains 16 residues. The J segment lost 2 bases and the V segment lost 5 bases, leaving 10 bases of the junction unmatched. Germline loops: CDR1 SGHNT, CDR2 YYREEE (reference sequence). The CDR3 reads CASSPTGQVNTDTQYF. CDR3 DNA: TGTGCCAGCAGTCCGACGGGACAGGTCAACACAGATACGCAGTATTTT.

The chain links TRBV19 to TRBJ2-5; 9 bases align to TRBD1. Germline assignment: CDR1 LNHDA and CDR2 SQIVND (reference sequence). Trimming at V came to 5 bases and at J to 6 bases, leaving 7 bases not matched to a gene. This CDR3 is 14 amino acids long. The CDR3 spells CASSPWDREKTQYF. CDR3 bases: TGTGCCAGTAGTCCTTGGGACAGGGAAAAGACCCAGTACTTC.